The 25 T cell receptor beta chains listed next were all sequenced from one sample in a study of T-cell reconstitution after alpha-beta-depleted transplantation in children. For TCRbeta, the library was prepared with unique molecular identifiers. TCRdb itself ran the PCR reads through MiXCR, one entry per CDR3 protein. The sample shows 300,000 to 350,000 distinct CDR3 sequences, 23% of them seen only once. The source was PBMCs, mostly from graft donor cells, collected 180 days after TCRalphabeta/CD19-depleted stem cell transplant. These receptors originate from a male patient under 18 who had a stem cell transplant for acute lymphoblastic leukemia, so the T cells may come from the graft donor.

The CDR3 sequence: CASSLDLAGVGDTQYF. The CDR3 region has the DNA TGTGCCAGCAGCTTAGACCTAGCGGGAGTGGGAGATACGCAGTATTTT. This rearrangement joins TRBV7-7 to TRBJ2-3; TRBD2 agrees at 10 bases. This CDR3 contains 16 residues. The V gene's germline CDR1 is SSHAT and CDR2 FNYEAQ (reference sequence). Trimming cost V 1 base and J 5 bases; bases outside gene matches: 6.

This clonotype occurred a few times. The chain has TRBV12-3 or TRBV12-4 and TRBJ1-2, with D unclear. There are 12 residues in the CDR3. V was shortened by 5 bases and J by 1 base, with 5 bases between the two germline ends. In DNA form, the CDR3 reads TGTGCCAGCAGTCGGGTTAACTATGGCTACACCTTC. It is translated as CASSRVNYGYTF.

The chain carries TRBV4-1 and TRBJ1-4; no definite D call. Trimming took off 1 base at V and 5 bases at J, with 8 bases between the two ends. CDR1 is MGHRA, CDR2 YSYEKL, per germline. The CDR3 contains 14 residues. The CDR3 is CASSQGVLNEKLFF. In nucleotides, the CDR3 is TGCGCCAGCAGCCAAGGTGTCTTGAATGAAAAACTGTTTTTT.

This clonotype was detected a few times. This chain links TRBV5-1 with TRBJ2-1; 12 bases line up with TRBD2. With V trimmed by 4 bases and J by 8 bases, 7 bases remained unmatched. This CDR3 has 15 amino acids. Germline CDR1 is SGHRS and CDR2 is YFSETQ. CDR3 loop: CASSTGLAGMDEQFF. CDR3 nucleotides: TGCGCCAGCAGCACCGGACTAGCGGGAATGGATGAGCAGTTCTTC.

This clonotype was seen a handful of times. The J gene is TRBJ2-1, the V gene TRBV16, with a weak D call TRBD1 (6 bases). The V end was cut by 6 bases, the J end by 8 bases, with 17 bases between. Germline-derived CDR1 and CDR2 are KGHSY and FQNENV. The CDR3 length is 14 residues. DNA of the CDR3: TGTGCCAGCAGTGGACACAGGGCGGTATATGAGCAGTTCTTC. Translated, it gives CASSGHRAVYEQFF.

This clonotype was detected a few times. The chain couples TRBV3-1 to TRBJ2-7, with D tentatively TRBD1 or TRBD2 (5 bases each). The V end was cut by 0 bases, the J end by 5 bases, with 14 bases between. Germline lookup yields CDR1 LGHDT and CDR2 YNNKEL (reference sequence). CDR3 length equals 15 residues. Here the CDR3 DNA reads TGTGCCAGCAGCCAAGAGCCCGGGACGTTCGACGAGCAGTACTTC. Protein: CASSQEPGTFDEQYF.

V and J are TRBV14 and TRBJ2-7; D is perhaps TRBD2 (5 bases). The germline V gene has CDR1 SGHDN and CDR2 FVKESK. The V and J ends lost 4 bases and 6 bases respectively, with 19 bases between them. This CDR3 has 15 amino acids. This CDR3 is CASSLQRVRAAEQYF. For the CDR3, the DNA is TGTGCCAGCAGCCTCCAACGAGTGAGGGCCGCCGAGCAGTACTTC.

This clonotype was observed a handful of times. The genes are TRBV5-1 and TRBJ1-4; D is ambiguous. The CDR3 extends over 18 amino acids. V gave up 4 bases and J gave up 0 bases, with 19 bases separating them. Germline CDR1 is SGHRS and CDR2 is YFSETQ. This CDR3 is CASSNGLRTRATNEKLFF. The CDR3 region has the DNA TGCGCCAGCAGCAATGGCCTACGGACGAGGGCAACTAATGAAAAACTGTTTTTT.

In its sample, this clonotype was seen many times. V usage is TRBV12-3 or TRBV12-4 and J usage is TRBJ2-1; 9 bases align to TRBD2. The CDR3 has 16 residues. Unmatched junction bases numbered 6, after V lost 6 bases and J lost 0 bases. CDR3 in amino acids: CASRSFSGSSYNEQFF. DNA for the CDR3: TGTGCCAGCAGAAGTTTTAGCGGGAGCTCCTACAATGAGCAGTTCTTC.

The chain links TRBV7-3 to TRBJ2-7; 7 bases are shared with TRBD2. The CDR3 has 14 residues. J was trimmed by 4 bases and V by 1 base; bases with no gene match: 4. Germline-derived CDR1 and CDR2 are SGHTA and FQGTGA. In nucleotides, the CDR3 is TGTGCCAGCAGCTTAAGTAGTAGCGGGTACGAGCAGTACTTC. Residues: CASSLSSSGYEQYF.

The rearrangement uses TRBV5-1 and TRBJ1-4, with TRBD1 identical over 12 bases. Germline lookup yields CDR1 SGHRS and CDR2 YFSETQ. Trimming at V came to 4 bases and at J to 1 base, leaving 8 bases not matched to a gene. The CDR3 length is 18 residues. The CDR3 nucleotides are TGCGCCAGCAGCACCGGGACAGGGGGCCTCGGAACTAATGAAAAACTGTTTTTT. Translated: CASSTGTGGLGTNEKLFF.

The V gene is TRBV7-7, the J gene TRBJ2-3; 8 bases map to TRBD1. This CDR3 region has 15 residues. Germline loops: CDR1 SSHAT, CDR2 FNYEAQ (reference sequence). The V segment lost 5 bases and the J segment 1 base; nucleotides outside the gene matches: 5. The CDR3: CASSLPTGGTDTQYF. In DNA, the CDR3 is TGTGCCAGCAGCCTACCGACAGGGGGCACAGATACGCAGTATTTT.

The CDR3 DNA reads as TGCGCCAGCAGCCAAGAACCGGGCTTGGGGGAGACCCAGTACTTC. Encoded protein: CASSQEPGLGETQYF. This chain connects TRBV4-1 to TRBJ2-5, with unresolved D. V lost 0 bases and J lost 5, with 13 bases in between. The CDR3 is 15 residues long. CDR1 and CDR2 from the germline V gene are MGHRA and YSYEKL.

The rearrangement uses TRBV5-1 and TRBJ2-5; D ambiguous. This CDR3 region has 14 residues. Trimming left V 2 bases short and J 3 bases short, with 11 bases between. CDR1 and CDR2 from the germline V gene are SGHRS and YFSETQ. The CDR3 coding sequence is TGCGCCAGCAGCTTCGGGTCTAGGGAAGAGACCCAGTACTTC. It specifies CASSFGSREETQYF.

This chain links TRBV12-3 or TRBV12-4 with TRBJ2-7; perhaps D is TRBD1 or TRBD2 (5 bases each). This CDR3 region has 16 residues. V was shortened by 5 bases and J by 4 bases, with 21 bases between the two germline ends. The CDR3 sequence: CASSLTGTSLSYEQYF. CDR3 in DNA: TGTGCCAGCAGTCTCACCGGGACCAGCCTTTCTTACGAGCAGTACTTC.

This clonotype came up a few times. The V and J genes are TRBV7-6 and TRBJ2-7; 10 bases match TRBD2. The CDR3 loop spans 16 amino acids. Germline lookup yields CDR1 SGHVS and CDR2 FNYEAQ. The V and J ends lost 2 bases and 2 bases, in that order; junction bases with no gene match: 6. DNA of the CDR3: TGTGCCAGCAGCTTAAAGGCTAGCGGGAGAGCCTACGAGCAGTACTTC. It codes for CASSLKASGRAYEQYF.

The chain has TRBV5-1 and TRBJ2-1; D remains ambiguous. The CDR3 sequence is 15 residues long. V shed 2 bases and J shed 0 bases, with 9 bases lying between them. CDR1 and CDR2 (germline): SGHRS, YFSETQ. The CDR3 is CASSFSLNSYNEQFF. The CDR3 DNA is TGCGCCAGCAGCTTCTCGCTGAACTCCTACAATGAGCAGTTCTTC. Using reference TRBV5-1 and TRBJ2-1 for the parts outside the CDR3, the full variable domain is KAGVTQTPRYLIKTRGQQVTLSCSPISGHRSVSWYQQTPGQGLQFLFEYFSETQRNKGNFPGRFSGRQFSNSRSEMNVSTLELGDSALYLCASSFSLNSYNEQFFGPGTRLTVL.

This chain links TRBV4-1 with TRBJ2-2; tentative D call: TRBD1 (5 bases). The CDR3 has 18 residues. V lost 0 bases and J lost 2, with 16 bases in between. Looked up from germline, CDR1 is MGHRA and CDR2 is YSYEKL. In DNA, the CDR3 is TGCGCCAGCAGCCAAGATCAGACAGCAGGCCACAACACCGGGGAGCTGTTTTTT. Its translation is CASSQDQTAGHNTGELFF.

The J gene is TRBJ1-1, the V gene TRBV11-2, with 8 nucleotides matching TRBD1. This CDR3 is 16 amino acids long. The ends lost 6 bases at V and 0 bases at J; junction bases unmatched: 9. Germline CDR1 reads SGHAT; CDR2 reads FQNNGV. The DNA for the CDR3 is TGTGCCAGCAGGAATACAGGGGGGAAGATGAACACTGAAGCTTTCTTT. Protein product: CASRNTGGKMNTEAFF.

This chain joins TRBV3-1 and TRBJ2-3; 9 bases map to TRBD2. Per germline, CDR1 LGHDT and CDR2 YNNKEL (reference sequence). The J segment lost 2 bases and the V segment lost 0 bases, leaving 6 bases of the junction unmatched. The CDR3 runs 17 residues. The DNA of the CDR3 is TGTGCCAGCAGCCAAGATGGGCGGGAGGGCCCCACAGATACGCAGTATTTT. It codes for CASSQDGREGPTDTQYF.

The chain recombines TRBV27 with TRBJ1-4; D uncertain. The CDR3 loop spans 16 amino acids. CDR1 and CDR2 from the germline V gene are MNHEY and SMNVEV (reference sequence). The V end was cut by 4 bases, the J end by 8 bases, with 20 bases between. The DNA of the CDR3 is TGTGCCAGCAGTTCCTCGGTGGTGCAGGCTGGAGAAAAACTGTTTTTT. Translating gives CASSSSVVQAGEKLFF.

This clonotype was seen more than once but under ten times. The J gene is TRBJ1-5, the V gene TRBV18; D is unresolved. Germline-derived CDR1 and CDR2 are KGHSH and LQKENI. There are 15 residues in the CDR3. The ends were cut back, 4 bases at V and 5 bases at J, with 15 bases in the middle. CDR3 DNA: TGTGCCAGCTCACTAAATAAGGTCGGTGATCAGCCCCAGCATTTT. Translation: CASSLNKVGDQPQHF.

The chain combines TRBV18 with TRBJ2-4; D ambiguous. Germline CDR1 KGHSH, CDR2 LQKENI. V lost 4 bases to trimming and J lost 7 bases, with 17 bases between them. This CDR3 comprises 15 residues. The CDR3 region is CASSLTSLGWNIQYF. CDR3 in DNA: TGTGCCAGCTCACTTACGAGCCTCGGGTGGAACATTCAGTACTTC.

This clonotype has just a few counts. The chain joins TRBV15 to TRBJ2-7; TRBD1 might be the D (6 bases). The CDR3 has 12 residues. Trimming stripped 5 bases from V and 3 bases from J, with 8 bases between. The germline CDR1 and CDR2 sequences are LNHNV and YYDKDF (reference sequence). CDR3 nucleotides: TGTGCCACCAGCGAAGGGGGCTACGAGCAGTACTTC. Protein: CATSEGGYEQYF.

Only a few counts were recorded for this clonotype. This chain connects TRBV7-9 to TRBJ2-1; D call uncertain. The CDR3 spans 13 residues. V gave up 5 bases and J gave up 6 bases, with 11 bases separating them. CDR1 SEHNR and CDR2 FQNEAQ come from the germline V gene (reference sequence). The DNA for the CDR3 is TGTGCCAGCAGCCACCGGCTTTCCAATGAGCAGTTCTTC. Amino acids: CASSHRLSNEQFF.